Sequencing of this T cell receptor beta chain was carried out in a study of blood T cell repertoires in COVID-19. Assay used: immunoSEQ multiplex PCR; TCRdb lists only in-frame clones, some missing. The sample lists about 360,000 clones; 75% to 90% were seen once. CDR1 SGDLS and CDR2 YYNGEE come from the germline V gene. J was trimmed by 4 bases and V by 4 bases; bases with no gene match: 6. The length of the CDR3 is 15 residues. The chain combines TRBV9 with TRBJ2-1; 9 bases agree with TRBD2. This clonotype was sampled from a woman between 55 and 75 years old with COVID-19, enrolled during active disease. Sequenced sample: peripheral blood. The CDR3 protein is CASSSGLAGYNEQFF. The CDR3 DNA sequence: TGTGCCAGCAGCTCGGGGCTAGCGGGGTACAATGAGCAGTTCTTC.